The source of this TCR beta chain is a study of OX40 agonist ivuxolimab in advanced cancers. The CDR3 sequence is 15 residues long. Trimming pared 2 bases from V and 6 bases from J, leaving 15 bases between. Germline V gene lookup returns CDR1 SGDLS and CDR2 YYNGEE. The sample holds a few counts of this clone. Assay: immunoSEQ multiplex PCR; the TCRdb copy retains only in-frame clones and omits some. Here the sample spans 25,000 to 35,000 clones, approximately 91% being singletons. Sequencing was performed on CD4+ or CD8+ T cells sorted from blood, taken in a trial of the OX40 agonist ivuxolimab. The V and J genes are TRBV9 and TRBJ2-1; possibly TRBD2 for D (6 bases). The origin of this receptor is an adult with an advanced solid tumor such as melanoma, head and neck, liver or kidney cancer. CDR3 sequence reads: CASSVSGSAANEQFF. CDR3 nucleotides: TGTGCCAGCAGCGTTAGCGGATCGGCCGCCAATGAGCAGTTCTTC.